A single sample gave rise to the 23 T cell receptor beta chains below, sequenced in a study of tissue T cells after allogeneic stem cell transplantation. Using immunoSEQ multiplex PCR, the repertoire was profiled, and TCRdb retains in-frame clones only, with some absent. The repertoire holds 20,000 to 25,000 clones, with about 70% as singletons. The sample comprised blood. These receptors were taken from a female BALB/c mouse in good health. This line is of MHC haplotype H2-d.

For this clone: Mouse gene names and germline throughout. The sequenced fragment ends 1 residue before the CDR3 boundary, so the rest is inferred from the germline J gene. The sample holds other DNA sequences that translate to the same CDR3. The chain has TRBV20 and TRBJ2-7; 8 bases are a match to TRBD1. Per germline, CDR1 GFQATS and CDR2 STVNSAI. The CDR3 totals 11 residues. V lost 3 bases, J lost 7 bases, and 2 bases stayed unmatched. The DNA read from the CDR3 is TGTGGTGCTAGAGACAGGGGCGAACAGTAC. Encoded protein: CGARDRGEQY. The entire CDR3 sequence reads CGARDRGEQYF.

With respect to this clone: The germline and genes are mouse ones. The missing CDR3 end, 1 residue past where the read stops, is filled in from the germline J gene. The chain employs TRBV20 and TRBJ2-7, with D unresolved. From germline, CDR1 is GFQATS and CDR2 STVNSAI. CDR3 length: 12 amino acids. The V gene lost 0 bases and the J gene lost 4 bases, with 7 bases spanning the gap. The covered CDR3 bases are TGTGGTGCTAGGGATCTTAGGTATGAACAGTAC. Translating it yields CGARDLRYEQY. The entire CDR3 sequence reads CGARDLRYEQYF.

As to this clone: The gene symbols are mouse symbols. The sequence runs out 1 residue before the end of the CDR3; the remainder is reconstructed from the germline J gene. The chain is built from TRBV13-2 and TRBJ2-7; 14 nucleotides line up with TRBD2. This CDR3 contains 13 residues. The trim removed 5 bases at V and 7 bases at J, leaving 2 bases unmatched. Per the germline V gene, CDR1 is NNHNN and CDR2 is SYGAGS (reference sequence). The CDR3 protein is CASGGLGGLEQYF. The CDR3 bases that were read are TGTGCCAGCGGGGGACTGGGGGGGCTGGAACAGTAC.

Of note for this clone: Gene names and germline refer to mouse. The read terminates 1 residue ahead of where the CDR3 ends, so the germline J gene completes it. The rearrangement joins TRBV30 to TRBJ1-2; D remains ambiguous. The CDR3 has 13 residues. The ends were cut back, 2 bases at V and 0 bases at J, with 7 bases in the middle. Looked up from germline, CDR1 is SQVVS and CDR2 is ANEGSEA. The covered CDR3 bases are TGTAGTTCTAGAAACAATGCAAACTCCGACTACACC. It yields the protein CSSRNNANSDYT. The whole CDR3 is CSSRNNANSDYTF.

With regard to this clone: Gene names and germline refer to mouse. The CDR3 end is not reached by the read, which stops 1 residue before it; the germline J gene fills it in. The chain joins TRBV13-2 to TRBJ2-2, with 7 bases lining up with TRBD2. Germline V CDR1 and CDR2: NNHNN, SYGAGS (reference sequence). This CDR3 contains 14 residues. V gave up 5 bases and J gave up 3 bases; unmatched junction bases: 4. CDR3 protein: CASGPGGDTGQLYF. The sequenced part of the CDR3 DNA is TGTGCCAGCGGCCCCGGGGGGGACACCGGGCAGCTCTAC.

This clone was counted between two and nine times. Gene names are mouse gene names. The read ends 1 residue early relative to the CDR3; the germline J gene fills the gap. The chain joins TRBV1 to TRBJ2-1; 11 positions agree with TRBD2. Germline V gene sequence: CDR1 NSQYPW, CDR2 LRSPGD (reference sequence). CDR3 length: 14 residues. Losses at the gene ends were 4 bases for V and 5 bases for J; bases not matched to a gene: 1. The CDR3 is CTCSGGLGDAEQFF. Partial CDR3 DNA: TGCACCTGCAGTGGGGGACTGGGGGATGCTGAGCAGTTC.

To note about this clone: Gene names refer to mouse genes. The CDR3 goes on 1 residue after the read ends, and that part is filled in from the germline J gene. The chain couples TRBV5 to TRBJ1-1; TRBD1 aligns across 10 bases. Trimming cost V 2 bases and J 4 bases; bases outside gene matches: 1. Germline-derived CDR1 and CDR2 are LGHNA and YNLKQL (reference sequence). The CDR3 length is 14 residues. CDR3 protein: CASSQRQGATEVFF. Incomplete CDR3 DNA: TGTGCCAGCAGCCAACGACAGGGGGCCACAGAAGTCTTC.

This clone turned up a few times. Genes and germline are mouse. The CDR3 end is not reached by the read, which stops 1 residue before it; the germline J gene fills it in. V gene TRBV13-1 combines with J gene TRBJ1-3; the D gene is possibly TRBD1 (6 bases). Between the trimmed V and J ends, which lost 2 bases and 4 bases, there was a span of 10 bases. Germline V CDR1 and CDR2: NSHNY, SYGAGN. The CDR3 is made up of 14 amino acids. The DNA read from the CDR3 is TGTGCCAGCAGTGACTGGGACACCGGAAATACGCTCTAT. Its protein is CASSDWDTGNTLY. The entire CDR3 is CASSDWDTGNTLYF.

In the case of this clone: Gene labels here are mouse ones. The sequenced part of the CDR3 DNA is TGTGCCAGCAGTGCAGAGATCGGGCAGCTCTAC. It specifies CASSAEIGQLY. The entire CDR3 reads CASSAEIGQLYF. The chain employs TRBV13-1 and TRBJ2-2, with unresolved D. The CDR3 end is not reached by the read, which stops 1 residue before it; the germline J gene fills it in. This CDR3 region has 12 residues. Trimming stripped 3 bases from V and 7 bases from J, with 7 bases between. The germline CDR1 and CDR2 sequences are NSHNY and SYGAGN.

This clone turned up a few times. The gene symbols are mouse symbols. The read ends 1 residue before the CDR3 terminus; that terminus is restored from the germline J gene. This chain joins TRBV13-2 and TRBJ2-1; no clear D gene. The CDR3 extends over 10 amino acids. The ends were cut back, 5 bases at V and 5 bases at J, with 2 bases in the middle. Germline loops: CDR1 NNHNN, CDR2 SYGAGS (reference sequence). The sequenced part of the CDR3 DNA is TGTGCCAGCGGGAATGCTGAGCAGTTC. This sequence encodes CASGNAEQF. The CDR3 reads in full as CASGNAEQFF.

As regards this clone: Here the gene names and germline are mouse. The sequenced part of the CDR3 DNA is TGTAGTTCTAGTATAGGGAACTATGCTGAGCAGTTC. This encodes CSSSIGNYAEQF. The complete CDR3 protein is CSSSIGNYAEQFF. The gene calls are TRBV30 and TRBJ2-1, with D hard to call. The sequence runs out 1 residue before the end of the CDR3; the remainder is reconstructed from the germline J gene. With 3 bases removed from V and 1 base from J, the gap between germline ends came to 7 bases. This CDR3 comprises 13 residues. Germline V lookup: CDR1 SQVVS, CDR2 ANEGSEA.

This clone was seen a handful of times. Gene names refer to mouse genes. CDR3 DNA (partial): TGTGCCAGCAGTGAAACTGGGGCATATGAACAGTAC. Its protein is CASSETGAYEQY. The CDR3 reads in full as CASSETGAYEQYF. The rearrangement links TRBV13-1 to TRBJ2-7, with TRBD2 matching 7 bases. The CDR3 end lies 1 residue beyond the end of the read and is filled in from the germline J gene. CDR1 and CDR2 (germline): NSHNY, SYGAGN. The CDR3 consists of 13 residues. Trimming took 2 bases from V and 4 from J; bases not matched to a gene: 3.

This clone was counted only a few times. Gene names are the mouse ones. The CDR3 is cut off 1 residue early in the read; its end comes from the germline J gene. The chain has TRBV19 and TRBJ1-4; possibly TRBD1 for D (6 bases). This CDR3 contains 16 residues. Per germline, CDR1 FNHDT and CDR2 SITEND (reference sequence). With 1 base removed from V and 0 bases from J, the gap between germline ends came to 10 bases. CDR3 amino acids: CASSIKTGISNERLFF. The CDR3 DNA, read in part, is TGTGCCAGCAGTATAAAGACAGGTATTTCCAACGAAAGATTATTT. The complete variable domain, with remaining parts taken from reference TRBV19 and TRBJ1-4, reads GGIITQTPKFLIGQEGQKLTLKCQQNFNHDTMYWYRQDSGKGLRLIYYSITENDLQKGDLSEGYDASREKKSSFSLTVTSAQKNEMAVFLCASSIKTGISNERLFFGHGTKLSVL.

About this clone: The gene symbols are mouse symbols. CDR3 region: CASSSGTVSNERLFF. The CDR3 bases that were read are TGTGCCAGCAGCTCCGGGACAGTTTCCAACGAAAGATTATTT. The chain employs TRBV5 and TRBJ1-4; the match to TRBD1 covers 7 bases. The sequence runs out 1 residue before the end of the CDR3; the remainder is reconstructed from the germline J gene. The length of the CDR3 is 15 residues. Germline values: CDR1 LGHNA, CDR2 YNLKQL (reference sequence). J gave up 0 bases and V 5 bases, and 3 bases lay outside the gene matches.

Notes on this clone: Genes here carry mouse names. The part of the CDR3 DNA that was read is TGTGCCAGCGGTGGGGACAGTGAGGAACAGTAC. This translates into CASGGDSEEQY. The full CDR3 is CASGGDSEEQYF. The rearrangement joins TRBV13-2 to TRBJ2-7; 7 bases are shared with TRBD1. The read terminates 1 residue before the CDR3 end, so the remaining end is supplied by the germline J gene. The CDR3 sequence is 12 residues long. The ends lost 3 bases at V and 7 bases at J; junction bases unmatched: 4. The germline V gene encodes CDR1 NNHNN and CDR2 SYGAGS (reference sequence).

A note on this clone: The genes and germline here are from mouse. The observed sequence ends 1 residue before the CDR3 terminus, with the missing tail filled in from the germline J gene. The chain employs TRBV13-3 and TRBJ1-6; maybe TRBD1 (5 bases). TRBJ1-6 is identified as an open reading frame with a role that is uncertain. The CDR3 is 14 amino acids. Trimming removed 3 bases at V and 1 base at J, with 5 bases between. Germline CDR1 and CDR2: NNHDY and SYVADS. Here the CDR3 reads CASSGQSYNSPLYF. The covered CDR3 bases are TGTGCCAGCAGTGGACAGTCCTATAATTCGCCCCTCTAC.

Note on this clone: The genes are named according to mouse. The read terminates 1 residue before the CDR3 end, so the remaining end is supplied by the germline J gene. This chain links TRBV13-1 with TRBJ2-2, with D possibly being TRBD2 (6 bases). V was cut by 0 bases and J by 3 bases, with 6 bases left in between. CDR1 and CDR2 (germline): NSHNY, SYGAGN. This CDR3 contains 14 residues. The sequenced CDR3 bases are TGTGCCAGCAGTGATGCTGGGGACACCGGGCAGCTCTAC. It encodes CASSDAGDTGQLY. The entire CDR3 is CASSDAGDTGQLYF.

Turning to this clone: Genes and germline are mouse. The read falls 1 residue short of the CDR3 end, and the missing part is taken from the germline J gene. V is TRBV13-2 and J is TRBJ2-1; no reliable D call. CDR1 is NNHNN, CDR2 SYGAGS, per germline (reference sequence). The CDR3 spans 13 residues. V was trimmed by 2 bases and J by 1 base, leaving 4 bases between them. The part of the CDR3 DNA that was read is TGTGCCAGCGGTGAACAGAACTATGCTGAGCAGTTC. Encoded protein: CASGEQNYAEQF. The complete CDR3 protein is CASGEQNYAEQFF.

About this clone: Gene names and germline refer to mouse. The read terminates 1 residue before the CDR3 end, so the remaining end is supplied by the germline J gene. V is TRBV24 and J is TRBJ2-4; TRBD2 aligns across 8 bases. The junction had 2 bases not matched to a gene; V was cut back by 2 bases and J by 1 base. Per the germline V gene, CDR1 is KGHTA and CDR2 is FRNEEI. The CDR3 has 15 residues. The DNA read from the CDR3 is TGTGCCAGCAGTCTGATGGGGGGGGGTCAAAACACCTTGTAC. The encoded protein is CASSLMGGGQNTLY. The full CDR3 sequence reads CASSLMGGGQNTLYF.

This clone showed up just a few times. Mouse gene names and germline throughout. Coverage ceases 1 residue before the CDR3 finishes, and the germline J gene fills in the end. The sample carries other DNA sequences with the same CDR3. The rearrangement joins TRBV13-1 to TRBJ2-2; tentatively, D is TRBD1 (6 bases). The germline CDR1 and CDR2 sequences are NSHNY and SYGAGN. The CDR3 loop spans 13 amino acids. Trimming took 4 bases from V and 2 from J, leaving 6 bases between them. The DNA read from the CDR3 is TGTGCCAGCAGTCAGGGGAACACCGGGCAGCTCTAC. Residues: CASSQGNTGQLY. The whole CDR3 is CASSQGNTGQLYF.

With regard to this clone: The junction and the germline gene differ at one end; a read error may be behind it. Gene labels here are mouse ones. The read stops 1 residue short of the end of the CDR3; the missing end is completed from the germline J gene. This specimen includes other DNA sequences encoding the same CDR3. The chain recombines TRBV26 with TRBJ1-2; TRBD1 aligns across 7 bases. CDR1 is KGHPV, CDR2 FQNQEV, per germline (reference sequence). The CDR3 runs 12 residues. CDR3 sequence: CASSLGTDDYTF. Incomplete CDR3 DNA: TGCGCCAGCAGTCTGGGGACAGACGACTACACC.

Regarding this clone: Genes and germline are mouse. The read ends 1 residue shy of where the CDR3 ends; the end is completed using the germline J gene. The genes are TRBV13-3 and TRBJ2-4; 8 bases line up with TRBD1. CDR3 length equals 16 residues. Germline V gene sequence: CDR1 NNHDY, CDR2 SYVADS. V was clipped by 2 bases and J by 0 bases; unmatched bases: 5. The CDR3: CASSEDREGSQNTLYF. The sequenced part of the CDR3 DNA is TGTGCCAGCAGTGAGGACAGGGAAGGAAGTCAAAACACCTTGTAC.

In its sample, this clone was seen a few times. Mouse gene names apply. Read coverage stops 1 residue before the CDR3 terminus; the germline J gene supplies the remainder. V usage is TRBV2 and J usage is TRBJ2-7, with D unclear. Between the trimmed V and J ends, which lost 0 bases and 7 bases, there was a span of 4 bases. The CDR3 loop spans 11 amino acids. CDR1 is LGHNA, CDR2 YSYQKL, per germline. The CDR3 loop is CASSQDGEQYF. The CDR3 DNA, read in part, is TGTGCCAGCAGCCAAGATGGAGAACAGTAC.